Described below is a single TCR beta chain sequence and its context. Its specificity is not known. This specimen comes from a study of CD8+ T cells in alopecia areata. The overall study: Severity of treated patients was scored by affected scalp percentage. Study outcomes and limitations: Both scalp clonality and the expanded CD8+ clones among the top 100 showed a significant decrease with tofacitinib. Uncertain still, given a single nonresponder, is whether baseline CD8+ expansion links to response.

Specified treatment: oral pan-JAK inhibitor, 5-10 mg twice daily. Sorting of CD4+ and CD8+ T cells was performed on PBMCs. The CDR3 contains 12 residues. After removal of 5 bases from V and 7 bases from J, the junction contained 5 bases not matched to a gene. Germline V gives CDR1 SQVTM, CDR2 ANQGSEA. Extracted RNA was reverse transcribed into cDNA, the sequencing template. TCRdb's copy holds only in-frame clones and misses some; the assay was immunoSEQ multiplex PCR. There are some 170,000 clones in the sample; around 58% occur only once, and about a sixth lies in the top ten. This clonotype was sampled from a human donor with alopecia areata. Here the sequenced sample was CD4+ T cells sorted from blood, taken between weeks 55 and 65, from a patient treated with tofacitinib. This sequence joins TRBV29-1 and TRBJ1-2, with TRBD1 matching 9 bases. The CDR3 region is CSVLTGGSGYTF. CDR3 nucleotides: TGCAGCGTTCTAACAGGGGGCAGTGGCTACACCTTC.